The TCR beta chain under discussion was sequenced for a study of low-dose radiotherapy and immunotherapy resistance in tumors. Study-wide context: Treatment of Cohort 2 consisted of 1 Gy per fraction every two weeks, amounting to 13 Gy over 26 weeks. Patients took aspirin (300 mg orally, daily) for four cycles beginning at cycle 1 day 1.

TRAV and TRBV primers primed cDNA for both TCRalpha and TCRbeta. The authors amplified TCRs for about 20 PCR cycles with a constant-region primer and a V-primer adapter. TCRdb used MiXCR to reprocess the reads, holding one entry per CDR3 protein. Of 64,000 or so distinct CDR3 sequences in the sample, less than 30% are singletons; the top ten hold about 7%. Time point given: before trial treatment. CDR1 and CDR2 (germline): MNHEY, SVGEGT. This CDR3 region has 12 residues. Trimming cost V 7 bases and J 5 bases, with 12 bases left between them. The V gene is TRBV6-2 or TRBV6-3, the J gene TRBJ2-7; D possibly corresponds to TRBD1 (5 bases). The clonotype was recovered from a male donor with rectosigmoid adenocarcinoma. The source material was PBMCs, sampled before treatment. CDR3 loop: CASTARANEQYF. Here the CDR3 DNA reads TGTGCCAGCACGGCCAGGGCAAACGAGCAGTACTTC.